This T cell receptor beta chain was documented in a study of blood T cell repertoires in COVID-19. Study as a whole: COVID-19 samples, acute and convalescent, were from the United States, Italy and Spain. In each case, the material was cDNA or gDNA derived from T cells, B-cell-depleted T cells, or PBMCs.

Followed longitudinally, the Seattle patients had been enrolled during active infection. Study processing details: Reference gene primers were amplified, and this amplification served to estimate nucleated cell counts. Method: immunoSEQ multiplex PCR; TCRdb's copy keeps in-frame clones and lacks some. That table supplies the V and J calls and clone size; D and trimming were determined from the DNA. In the table there are 150,000 to 200,000 clones, about 83% of which are singletons. This clone was observed a single time. Input material: peripheral blood. The TCR originated in a woman between 70 and 85 years old with COVID-19, enrolled during active disease.

CDR3 DNA sequence: TGTGCCAGCAGCTTCCGTGCCGGGACACCGAGCTCCTATAATTCACCCCTCCACTTT. It is translated as CASSFRAGTPSSYNSPLHF. The chain couples TRBV11-2 to TRBJ1-6; D is possibly TRBD1 (6 bases). CDR3 length: 19 residues. Trimming cost V 3 bases and J 0 bases, with 18 bases left between them. Germline V lookup: CDR1 SGHAT, CDR2 FQNNGV. The variable domain in full, completed from reference TRBV11-2 and TRBJ1-6, reads EAGVAQSPRYKIIEKRQSVAFWCNPISGHATLYWYQQILGQGPKLLIQFQNNGVVDDSQLPKDRFSAERLKGVDSTLKIQPAKLEDSAVYLCASSFRAGTPSSYNSPLHFGNGTRLTVT.